Shown below are 9 T cell receptor beta chains from a single sample sequenced in a study of CD4 T cells in relation to SARS-CoV-2 and coronaviruses. These TCRs are of unknown antigen specificity. Unexposed donor CD4+ T cells date from 2011-2018, before the COVID-19 pandemic. The cells were cultured for 10 days before CD4+ T cells were isolated. Method: immunoSEQ multiplex PCR; TCRdb's copy keeps in-frame clones and lacks some. Counted here are under 25,000 clones, 78% occurring once; the ten biggest clones make up about 18%. Sequenced material: CD4+ T cells from PBMCs, cultured in vitro. Source of these receptors: a human donor in good health.

The V gene is TRBV6-5, the J gene TRBJ2-3; D is unresolved. V lost 7 bases to trimming and J lost 7 bases, with 18 bases between them. CDR1 and CDR2 from the germline V gene are MNHEY and SVGAGI. The CDR3 spans 14 residues. This CDR3 is CASTRSLLLYTQYF. For the CDR3, the DNA is TGTGCCAGCACCCGGAGCCTCCTTCTATATACGCAGTATTTT.

The V call is TRBV5-1, the J call TRBJ2-3; D remains ambiguous. This CDR3 is built from 12 residues. CDR1 SGHRS and CDR2 YFSETQ come from the germline V gene. Trimming removed 3 bases from V and 3 bases from J, with 5 bases in between. The CDR3 here is CASSSATDTQYF. In DNA, the CDR3 is TGCGCCAGCAGCTCCGCAACAGATACGCAGTATTTT.

This clone was observed a handful of times. The gene calls are TRBV28 and TRBJ1-3, with a possible D match to TRBD1 (6 bases). CDR1 MDHEN and CDR2 SYDVKM come from the germline V gene. This CDR3 has 15 residues. With 6 bases removed from V and 0 bases from J, the gap between germline ends came to 12 bases. The CDR3 loop reads CASRKQGPSGNTIYF. The CDR3 DNA follows: TGTGCCAGCAGGAAACAGGGTCCCTCTGGAAACACCATATATTTT.

This clone was detected a few times. CDR3 DNA sequence: TGTGCCAGCAGCTCAGCTAGCGGGATTAGTCCCTACGAGCAGTACTTC. This encodes CASSSASGISPYEQYF. The chain couples TRBV5-6 to TRBJ2-7; 9 bases are a match to TRBD2. Looked up from germline, CDR1 is SGHDT and CDR2 is YYEEEE. The CDR3 sequence is 16 residues long. V was clipped by 3 bases and J by 2 bases; unmatched bases: 9.

The chain uses TRBV28 and TRBJ1-4; TRBD1 might be the D (6 bases). Germline CDR1 reads MDHEN; CDR2 reads SYDVKM. The V gene lost 4 bases and the J gene lost 7 bases, with 16 bases spanning the gap. This CDR3 is built from 15 residues. Written as DNA, the CDR3 is TGTGCCAGCAGTTCGCCTGACAGGACGGGTGAAAAACTGTTTTTT. Amino acid sequence: CASSSPDRTGEKLFF.

The gene calls are TRBV10-3 and TRBJ2-1; 8 bases map to TRBD1. This CDR3 region has 14 residues. The germline V gene has CDR1 ENHRY and CDR2 SYGVKD. Trimming removed 4 bases from V and 4 bases from J; junction bases left unmatched: 3. The CDR3 DNA follows: TGTGCCATCAGTGCGAGGACAGGGTACAATGAGCAGTTCTTC. This gives the protein CAISARTGYNEQFF.

In this sample, this clone turned up a few times. The CDR3 region is CASSGGYGQPQHF. The CDR3 bases are TGTGCCAGCAGTGGGGGGTACGGACAGCCCCAGCATTTT. This rearrangement joins TRBV2 to TRBJ1-5; perhaps TRBD1 as D (5 bases). Germline CDR1 reads SNHLY; CDR2 reads FYNNEI. There are 13 residues in the CDR3. The V gene lost 4 bases and the J gene lost 7 bases, with 11 bases spanning the gap.

The chain links TRBV11-3 to TRBJ2-3, with TRBD2 matching 10 bases. V lost 4 bases to trimming and J lost 8 bases; unmatched junction nucleotides: 9. CDR1 and CDR2 (germline): SGHNT, YENEEA. CDR3 length: 15 amino acids. The CDR3, as DNA: TGTGCCAGCAGCTCCGGACTAGCGGCAGGTGGTACGCAGTATTTT. It codes for CASSSGLAAGGTQYF. Full variable domain (outside the CDR3, taken from reference TRBV11-3 and TRBJ2-3): EAGVVQSPRYKIIEKKQPVAFWCNPISGHNTLYWYLQNLGQGPELLIRYENEEAVDDSQLPKDRFSAERLKGVDSTLKIQPAELGDSAVYLCASSSGLAAGGTQYFGPGTRLTVL.

This chain connects TRBV19 to TRBJ1-6, with D perhaps TRBD1 (6 bases). Germline V CDR1 and CDR2: LNHDA, SQIVND (reference sequence). The CDR3 runs 15 residues. The V gene lost 7 bases and the J gene lost 5 bases, with 15 bases spanning the gap. CDR3 region: CASTALGDNNSPLHF. The CDR3 nucleotides are TGTGCCAGTACCGCCCTTGGGGACAATAATTCACCCCTCCACTTT.